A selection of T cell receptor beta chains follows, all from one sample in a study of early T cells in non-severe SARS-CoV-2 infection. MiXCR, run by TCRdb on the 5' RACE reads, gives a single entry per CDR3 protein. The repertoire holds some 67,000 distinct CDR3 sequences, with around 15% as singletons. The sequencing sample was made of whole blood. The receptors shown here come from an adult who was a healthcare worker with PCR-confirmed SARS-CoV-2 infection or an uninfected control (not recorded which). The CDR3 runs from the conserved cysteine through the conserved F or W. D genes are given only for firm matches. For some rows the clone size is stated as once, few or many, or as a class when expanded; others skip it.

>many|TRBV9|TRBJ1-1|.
CASSVGGYGREATEAFF
TGTGCCAGCAGCGTAGGGGGATACGGCAGGGAGGCCACTGAAGCTTTCTTT
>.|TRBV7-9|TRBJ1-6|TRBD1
CASSYYRGISSSPLHF
TGTGCCAGCAGCTACTACAGGGGGATATCGAGTTCACCCCTCCACTTT
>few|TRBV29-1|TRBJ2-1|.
CSVRGLPSSYNEQFF
TGCAGCGTGAGGGGACTCCCCAGCTCCTACAATGAGCAGTTCTTC
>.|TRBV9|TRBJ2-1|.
CASSVRDRPYNEQFF
TGTGCCAGCAGCGTCCGGGACCGTCCCTACAATGAGCAGTTCTTC
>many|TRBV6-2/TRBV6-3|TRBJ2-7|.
CASSYSTMRSGEQYF
TGTGCCAGCAGTTACTCGACCATGAGGAGCGGCGAGCAGTACTTC
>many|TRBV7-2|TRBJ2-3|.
CASSSGVDTDTQYF
TGTGCCAGCAGCTCAGGGGTAGATACAGATACGCAGTATTTT
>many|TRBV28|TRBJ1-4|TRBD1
CASRDQTGGDPTNEKLFF
TGTGCCAGCAGGGACCAGACAGGGGGGGACCCAACTAATGAAAAACTGTTTTTT
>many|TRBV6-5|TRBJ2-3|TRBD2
CASKSLAGDTQYF
TGTGCCAGCAAAAGTCTAGCGGGAGATACGCAGTATTTT
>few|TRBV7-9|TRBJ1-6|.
CASKSVDSPLHF
TGTGCCAGCAAGTCGGTGGATTCACCCCTCCACTTT
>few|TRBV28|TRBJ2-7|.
CASSTGVSYEQYF
TGTGCCAGCAGTACCGGTGTATCCTACGAGCAGTACTTC
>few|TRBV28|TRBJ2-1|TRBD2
CASTPSISGGWDNEQFF
TGTGCCAGCACCCCTTCGATTAGCGGGGGATGGGACAATGAGCAGTTCTTC
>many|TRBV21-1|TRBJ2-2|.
CARSFSGGPGHTGELFF
TGTGCCAGGTCTTTCTCAGGGGGCCCGGGCCACACCGGGGAGCTGTTTTTT
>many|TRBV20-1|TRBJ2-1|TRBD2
CSASREDEQFF
TGCAGTGCTAGTCGGGAGGATGAGCAGTTCTTC
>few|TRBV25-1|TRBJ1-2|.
CASSVGLYGYTF
TGTGCCAGCAGTGTGGGGCTCTATGGCTACACCTTC
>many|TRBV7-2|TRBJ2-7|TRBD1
CASSQTGYEQYF
TGTGCCAGCAGCCAGACAGGGTACGAGCAGTACTTC
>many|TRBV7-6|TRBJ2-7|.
CASSPGLGVSYEQYF
TGTGCCAGCAGCCCGGGACTGGGGGTCTCCTACGAGCAGTACTTC
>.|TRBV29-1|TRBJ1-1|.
CSVGDTEAFF
TGCAGCGTTGGGGACACTGAAGCTTTCTTT
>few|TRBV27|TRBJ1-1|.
CASSVGGFGAEAFF
TGTGCCAGCAGCGTTGGGGGTTTTGGGGCTGAAGCTTTCTTT